The 30 T cell receptor beta chains reported below all come from one sample, sequenced in a study of early T cells in non-severe SARS-CoV-2 infection. MiXCR, run by TCRdb on the 5' RACE reads, gives a single entry per CDR3 protein. The table records roughly 43,000 distinct CDR3 sequences, 5% to 6.5% of them present only once. Sequencing was performed on whole blood, taken at baseline. These receptors came from an adult who was a healthcare worker with PCR-confirmed SARS-CoV-2 infection or an uninfected control (not recorded which).

This clonotype came up many times. V and J are TRBV12-3 or TRBV12-4 and TRBJ1-1; D possibly corresponds to TRBD1 (6 bases). V was pared by 5 bases and J by 3 bases, with 13 bases between. The CDR3 has 14 residues. The chain's CDR3 is CASSLTGSDTEAFF. CDR3 DNA: TGTGCCAGCAGTCTCACAGGGTCGGACACTGAAGCTTTCTTT.

This clonotype showed up many times. V gene TRBV25-1 combines with J gene TRBJ2-5; TRBD2 aligns across 13 bases. Germline assignment: CDR1 MGHDK and CDR2 SYGVNS. The length of the CDR3 is 17 residues. With V trimmed by 8 bases and J by 3 bases, 12 bases remained unmatched. CDR3 DNA sequence: TGTGCCAGCCACTTTACCGGGACTAGCGGGACAGAAGAGACCCAGTACTTC. This sequence encodes CASHFTGTSGTEETQYF.

Only a few counts were recorded for this clonotype. The rearrangement joins TRBV19 to TRBJ2-3, with D possibly being TRBD2 (6 bases). The CDR3 sequence is 14 residues long. Germline V gene sequence: CDR1 LNHDA, CDR2 SQIVND (reference sequence). The V gene lost 6 bases and the J gene lost 0 bases, with 10 bases spanning the gap. In DNA, the CDR3 is TGTGCCAGTAGCGATGGGGGGAGCACAGATACGCAGTATTTT. This translates into CASSDGGSTDTQYF.

This clonotype was seen a few times. The rearrangement joins TRBV29-1 to TRBJ1-1; D not resolved. Trimming cost V 4 bases and J 4 bases, with 10 bases left between them. CDR3 length: 12 residues. Germline V gene data show CDR1 as SQVTM and CDR2 as ANQGSEA. CDR3 sequence reads: CSVVGQATEAFF. The CDR3 nucleotides read TGCAGCGTTGTAGGTCAGGCCACTGAAGCTTTCTTT. The full variable domain, completed using reference TRBV29-1 and TRBJ1-1, is SAVISQKPSRDICQRGTSLTIQCQVDSQVTMMFWYRQQPGQSLTLIATANQGSEATYESGFVIDKFPISRPNLTFSTLTVSNMSPEDSSIYLCSVVGQATEAFFGQGTRLTVV.

This clonotype was recorded at least ten times. The V call is TRBV27, the J call TRBJ2-7; TRBD1 agrees at 12 bases. Germline CDR1 is MNHEY and CDR2 is SMNVEV (reference sequence). This CDR3 comprises 16 residues. The V segment lost 4 bases and the J segment 4 bases; nucleotides outside the gene matches: 8. Here the CDR3 reads CASSSSGTGGRYEQYF. CDR3 nucleotides: TGTGCCAGCAGTTCATCCGGGACAGGGGGCCGGTACGAGCAGTACTTC.

This clonotype was counted ten times or more. The V and J genes are TRBV6-2 or TRBV6-3 and TRBJ2-3; D is perhaps TRBD1 or TRBD2 (5 bases each). This CDR3 region has 15 residues. Trimming pared 8 bases from V and 2 bases from J, leaving 17 bases between. The germline V gene encodes CDR1 MNHEY and CDR2 SVGEGT. DNA of the CDR3: TGTGCCAGCTCGGAAAATCAGGGAGACACAGATACGCAGTATTTT. As protein: CASSENQGDTDTQYF.

This clonotype appeared a few times. The V gene is TRBV6-5, the J gene TRBJ2-3; D is unresolved. Trimming took off 0 bases at V and 4 bases at J, with 17 bases between the two ends. Germline loops: CDR1 MNHEY, CDR2 SVGAGI. The CDR3 loop spans 17 amino acids. The CDR3 DNA reads TGTGCCAGCAGTTACTCGATCCTGCCAGGTGGGGCAGATACGCAGTATTTT. This codes for CASSYSILPGGADTQYF.

This clonotype has at least ten counts. The J gene is TRBJ2-2, the V gene TRBV11-2, with 8 bases that match TRBD2. The CDR3 consists of 17 residues. Germline CDR1 reads SGHAT; CDR2 reads FQNNGV. The trim removed 4 bases at V and 3 bases at J, leaving 10 bases unmatched. In DNA form, the CDR3 reads TGTGCCAGCAGCTATACGTGGGGGACTAGTTACACCGGGGAGCTGTTTTTT. Amino acid sequence: CASSYTWGTSYTGELFF.

The genes are TRBV20-1 and TRBJ2-1; D uncertain. Germline CDR1 reads DFQATT; CDR2 reads SNEGSKA (reference sequence). Trimming shortened V by 0 bases and J by 5 bases, and 11 bases separated the two germline ends. There are 14 residues in the CDR3. The CDR3 sequence is CSARDILRHNEQFF. The CDR3 DNA reads TGCAGTGCTAGAGACATCCTCCGGCACAATGAGCAGTTCTTC.

This clonotype was picked up many times. The chain links TRBV5-8 to TRBJ2-5; unclear D gene. The germline V and J ends were trimmed by 1 base and 2 bases, with 9 bases remaining between them. CDR3 length: 14 amino acids. The germline gives CDR1 SGHTS, CDR2 YDEGEE. As DNA, the CDR3 is TGTGCCAGCAGCTTGAGGACGGCGCAAGAGACCCAGTACTTC. It specifies CASSLRTAQETQYF.

V gene TRBV3-1 combines with J gene TRBJ2-2, with TRBD2 matching over 7 bases. The V gene end was trimmed by 1 base and the J gene end by 2 bases; junction bases not matched to a gene: 16. CDR1 LGHDT and CDR2 YNNKEL come from the germline V gene (reference sequence). The CDR3 totals 20 residues. The CDR3 region has the DNA TGTGCCAGCAGCCAAGTGGGCGGGAGTCTGTGGATAGATAACACCGGGGAGCTGTTTTTT. It specifies CASSQVGGSLWIDNTGELFF.

The sample holds many counts of this clonotype. J is TRBJ1-6 and V is TRBV18, with 7 nucleotides matching TRBD1. J lost 1 base, V lost 3 bases, and 0 bases had no gene match. From germline, CDR1 is KGHSH and CDR2 LQKENI. This CDR3 contains 15 residues. Written as DNA, the CDR3 is TGTGCCAGCTCACCGACAGGGTCCTATAATTCACCCCTCCACTTT. Translated, it gives CASSPTGSYNSPLHF.

This clonotype was found many times. V usage is TRBV6-4 and J usage is TRBJ2-2, with TRBD1 matching over 7 bases. Germline CDR1 reads MRHNA; CDR2 reads SNTAGT. The ends lost 5 bases at V and 7 bases at J; junction bases unmatched: 7. The CDR3 loop spans 14 amino acids. DNA for the CDR3: TGTGCCAGCAGTCCCGGGACAGAAGTCGGGGAGCTGTTTTTT. It is translated as CASSPGTEVGELFF.

This clonotype occurred many times. V usage is TRBV6-5 and J usage is TRBJ2-7; 8 nucleotides line up with TRBD2. The CDR3 consists of 16 residues. V lost 3 bases, J lost 6 bases, and 13 bases stayed unmatched. Per germline, CDR1 MNHEY and CDR2 SVGAGI. The DNA for the CDR3 is TGTGCCAGCAGTTATACCTCCGGGACTAGGTTCCTCGAGCAGTACTTC. As protein: CASSYTSGTRFLEQYF.

This clonotype was observed at least ten times. The V call is TRBV10-3, the J call TRBJ1-1; D call uncertain. V was pared by 3 bases and J by 3 bases, with 8 bases between. This CDR3 comprises 13 residues. Germline assignment: CDR1 ENHRY and CDR2 SYGVKD. In DNA form, the CDR3 reads TGTGCCATCAGTGATCGGGAAGACACTGAAGCTTTCTTT. Protein product: CAISDREDTEAFF.

This clonotype was seen at least ten times. The chain carries TRBV20-1 and TRBJ2-2; D perhaps matches TRBD1 (5 bases). V lost 5 bases to trimming and J lost 6 bases, with 10 bases between them. The CDR3 extends over 12 amino acids. In germline, CDR1 is DFQATT, CDR2 SNEGSKA (reference sequence). For the CDR3, the DNA is TGCAGTGCTTCAGGGTGGTCCGGGGAGCTGTTTTTT. Its translation is CSASGWSGELFF.

This clonotype was seen ten or more times. The chain recombines TRBV20-1 with TRBJ2-4; maybe TRBD2 (6 bases). The CDR3 is 11 residues long. V dropped 7 bases and J dropped 7 bases, with 11 bases sitting between them. Germline values: CDR1 DFQATT, CDR2 SNEGSKA (reference sequence). In nucleotides, the CDR3 is TGCAGTGGCGGGATCACCAACATTCAGTACTTC. Its protein is CSGGITNIQYF.

This chain connects TRBV6-5 to TRBJ1-1; no reliable D call. CDR3 length equals 12 residues. Trimming removed 9 bases at V and 4 bases at J, with 12 bases between. Germline V gene data show CDR1 as MNHEY and CDR2 as SVGAGI. The CDR3 reads CASLNLGTEAFF. For the CDR3, the DNA is TGTGCCAGTTTGAATTTGGGCACTGAAGCTTTCTTT.

This clonotype was found many times. The rearrangement joins TRBV30 to TRBJ2-3; either TRBD1 or TRBD2 may supply D (5 bases each). CDR1 GTSNPN and CDR2 SVGIG come from the germline V gene (reference sequence). With 3 bases removed from V and 0 bases from J, the gap between germline ends came to 13 bases. CDR3 length: 15 amino acids. The CDR3 coding sequence is TGTGCCTGGAGCTCCGGGACGGTGAGCACAGATACGCAGTATTTT. Its protein is CAWSSGTVSTDTQYF.

Many counts were recorded for this clonotype. The chain links TRBV11-2 to TRBJ2-1; TRBD2 matches at 12 bases. The germline V gene encodes CDR1 SGHAT and CDR2 FQNNGV. With V trimmed by 5 bases and J by 10 bases, 12 bases remained unmatched. The CDR3 is made up of 16 amino acids. As DNA, the CDR3 is TGTGCCAGCAGCCCTGCTAGCGGGAGGGCCGTACGAGAGCAGTTCTTC. Encoded protein: CASSPASGRAVREQFF.

The sample holds many counts of this clonotype. CDR3 sequence reads: CASSPSGTGNYGYTF. Here the CDR3 DNA reads TGTGCCAGCTCACCTTCCGGGACGGGGAACTATGGCTACACCTTC. The chain uses TRBV18 and TRBJ1-2; TRBD1 might be the D (5 bases). Per germline, CDR1 KGHSH and CDR2 LQKENI. This CDR3 region has 15 residues. V was cut by 3 bases and J by 2 bases, with 13 bases left in between. The full variable domain, rest sourced from reference TRBV18 and TRBJ1-2, is NAGVMQNPRHLVRRRGQEARLRCSPMKGHSHVYWYRQLPEEGLKFMVYLQKENIIDESGMPKERFSAEFPKEGPSILRIQQVVRGDSAAYFCASSPSGTGNYGYTFGSGTRLTVV.

This clonotype was detected many times. The CDR3 DNA follows: TGTGCCAGCAGACTTAAGGCGCCGACTAGCGAGGCAGATACGCAGTATTTT. It specifies CASRLKAPTSEADTQYF. The chain carries TRBV7-8 and TRBJ2-3; 8 bases agree with TRBD2. The V gene's germline CDR1 is SGHVS and CDR2 FQNEAQ. The V segment lost 6 bases and the J segment 4 bases; nucleotides outside the gene matches: 15. This CDR3 spans 17 amino acids.

The rearrangement uses TRBV10-3 and TRBJ2-1, with 13 nucleotides matching TRBD2. Germline CDR1 is ENHRY and CDR2 is SYGVKD. The length of the CDR3 is 16 residues. V gave up 8 bases and J gave up 0 bases; unmatched junction bases: 4. Here the CDR3 DNA reads TGTGCCATCGGGTGGACTAGCGGGGGCTCCTACAATGAGCAGTTCTTC. Translating it yields CAIGWTSGGSYNEQFF.

This clonotype was seen at least ten times. The chain carries TRBV19 and TRBJ2-7; D is unclear. Trimming shortened V by 3 bases and J by 2 bases, and 26 bases separated the two germline ends. Germline V gives CDR1 LNHDA, CDR2 SQIVND (reference sequence). The CDR3 runs to 19 residues. CDR3 amino acids: CASSISIDLRQRRTYEQYF. CDR3 DNA sequence: TGTGCCAGTAGTATTAGTATAGACCTTAGGCAGCGACGGACCTACGAGCAGTACTTC.

The rearrangement uses TRBV4-1 and TRBJ1-2; D is uncertain. In germline, CDR1 is MGHRA, CDR2 YSYEKL. Trimming cost V 0 bases and J 1 base, with 12 bases left between them. The CDR3 loop spans 16 amino acids. The CDR3 DNA reads TGCGCCAGCAGCCAAGATCGCGGGCAGAATAACTATGGCTACACCTTC. Encoded protein: CASSQDRGQNNYGYTF.

This clonotype showed up many times. The chain employs TRBV2 and TRBJ2-1; no clear D. V was trimmed by 4 bases and J by 3 bases, leaving 1 base between them. The CDR3 loop spans 11 amino acids. Germline V gene sequence: CDR1 SNHLY, CDR2 FYNNEI. The CDR3 is CASSGYNEQFF. Written as DNA, the CDR3 is TGTGCCAGCAGTGGCTACAATGAGCAGTTCTTC.

This clonotype occurred many times. The chain links TRBV6-4 to TRBJ2-3; TRBD2 matches at 11 bases. The CDR3 totals 16 residues. Germline CDR1 MRHNA, CDR2 SNTAGT. The trim removed 6 bases at V and 3 bases at J, leaving 8 bases unmatched. The CDR3 sequence: CASSLTSGRVTDTQYF. Written as DNA, the CDR3 is TGTGCCAGCAGCCTAACTAGCGGGAGAGTGACAGATACGCAGTATTTT.

At least ten counts were recorded for this clonotype. The chain carries TRBV11-2 and TRBJ2-7, with 10 nucleotides matching TRBD2. J was trimmed by 11 bases and V by 6 bases; bases with no gene match: 13. Germline V lookup: CDR1 SGHAT, CDR2 FQNNGV. This CDR3 comprises 14 residues. Written as DNA, the CDR3 is TGTGCCAGCAGTTCCGGGACTAGCGCCCTGGGGGAGTACTTC. This encodes CASSSGTSALGEYF.

This clonotype was counted at least ten times. J is TRBJ2-2 and V is TRBV27; D is unclear. V was trimmed by 3 bases and J by 7 bases, leaving 6 bases between them. CDR3 length: 12 amino acids. Germline V CDR1 and CDR2: MNHEY, SMNVEV (reference sequence). The CDR3 protein is CASSFSGGELFF. CDR3 bases: TGTGCCAGCAGTTTTAGTGGCGGGGAGCTGTTTTTT.

Ten or more counts support this clonotype. The chain combines TRBV11-2 with TRBJ2-1; 12 nucleotides align to TRBD2. The ends lost 3 bases at V and 8 bases at J; junction bases unmatched: 11. Germline V lookup: CDR1 SGHAT, CDR2 FQNNGV. The CDR3 contains 17 residues. This chain's CDR3 is CASSLRGLAGQVDEQFF. As DNA, the CDR3 is TGTGCCAGCAGCTTGAGAGGACTAGCGGGACAGGTCGATGAGCAGTTCTTC.